This T cell receptor (beta chain) was recovered during a study of preoperative IRX-2 immunotherapy in early breast cancer (dated by TCRdb to the late 2010s). As encoded in the germline V gene, CDR1 is MDHEN while CDR2 is SYDVKM. V is trimmed back by 6 bases and J by 6 bases, and the junction contains 13 bases that no gene match accounts for. Taken from cysteine to phenylalanine, the CDR3 has 16 residues. Only CDR3 DNA is held: 48 bases, read in frame from base 1. The library was produced with the immunoSEQ multiplex PCR assay. TCRdb limited this immuneACCESS table to in-frame rearrangements with V and J called. A share of clones is missing; checked studies link under half to unresolved V genes, and the rest is unexplained. This sample comprises 20,000 to 30,000 clones, 78% of them detected only once. The top ten constitute 2% to 2.5% of the sample. Regarding this clone: No antigen is known for it. No base quality information exists; no much larger clone differs at one position.

The sample's treatment or condition label, in plain terms: preoperative locoregional IRX-2 cytokine immunotherapy. The samples were obtained from a phase Ib study that tested preoperative, locoregional IRX-2 cytokine immunotherapy designed to prime immune responses. Before surgery, IRX-2 was given to the donors, who were patients with early-stage breast cancer. The rearrangement combines TRBV28 with TRBJ1-5; 8 central bases correspond to TRBD1. The receptor's source is a human donor with breast cancer. The material sequenced was lymph node tissue, taken before IRX-2 immunotherapy. The CDR3 protein sequence reads: CASSSPGQGGSQPQHF. The nucleotide sequence is given as TGTGCCAGCAGCTCCCCCGGACAGGGAGGAAGTCAGCCCCAGCATTTT.